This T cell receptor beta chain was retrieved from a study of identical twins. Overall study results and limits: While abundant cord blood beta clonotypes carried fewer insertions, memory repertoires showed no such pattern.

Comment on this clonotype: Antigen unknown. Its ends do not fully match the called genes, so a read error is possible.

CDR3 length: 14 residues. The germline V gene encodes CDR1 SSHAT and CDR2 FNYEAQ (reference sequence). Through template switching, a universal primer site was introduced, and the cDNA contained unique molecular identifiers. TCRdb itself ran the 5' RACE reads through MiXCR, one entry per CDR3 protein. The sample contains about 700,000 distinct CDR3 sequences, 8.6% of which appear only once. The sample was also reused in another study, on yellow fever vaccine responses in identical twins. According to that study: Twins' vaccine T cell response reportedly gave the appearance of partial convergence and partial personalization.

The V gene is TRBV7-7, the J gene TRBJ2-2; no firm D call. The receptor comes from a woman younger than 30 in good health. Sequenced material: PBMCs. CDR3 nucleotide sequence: TGTGCTAGCACGTTGGCAGAGAACACCGGGGAGCTGTTTTTT. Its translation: CASTLAENTGELFF.